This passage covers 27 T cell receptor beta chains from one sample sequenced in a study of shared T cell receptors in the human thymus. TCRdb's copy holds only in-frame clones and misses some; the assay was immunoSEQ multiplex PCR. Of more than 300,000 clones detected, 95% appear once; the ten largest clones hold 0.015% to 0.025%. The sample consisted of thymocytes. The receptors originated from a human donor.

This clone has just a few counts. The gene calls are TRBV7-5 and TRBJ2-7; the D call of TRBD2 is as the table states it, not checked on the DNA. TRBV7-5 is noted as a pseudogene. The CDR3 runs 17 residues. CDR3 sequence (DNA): TGTGCCAGAAGCTTAGGAACACGGGAGGGCCAGGGCTACGAGCAGTACTTC. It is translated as CARSLGTREGQGYEQYF.

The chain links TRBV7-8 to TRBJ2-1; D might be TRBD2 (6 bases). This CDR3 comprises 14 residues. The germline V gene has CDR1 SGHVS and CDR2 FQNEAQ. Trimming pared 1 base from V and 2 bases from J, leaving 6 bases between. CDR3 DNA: TGTGCCAGCAGCTTAGGGAGGGCCTACAATGAGCAGTTCTTC. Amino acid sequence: CASSLGRAYNEQFF.

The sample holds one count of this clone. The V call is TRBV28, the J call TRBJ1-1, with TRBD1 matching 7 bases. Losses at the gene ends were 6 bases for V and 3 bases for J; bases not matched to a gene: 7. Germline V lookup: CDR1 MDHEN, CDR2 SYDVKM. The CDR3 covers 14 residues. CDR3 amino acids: CASRRQGWDTEAFF. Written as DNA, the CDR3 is TGTGCCAGCAGGAGACAGGGTTGGGACACTGAAGCTTTCTTT.

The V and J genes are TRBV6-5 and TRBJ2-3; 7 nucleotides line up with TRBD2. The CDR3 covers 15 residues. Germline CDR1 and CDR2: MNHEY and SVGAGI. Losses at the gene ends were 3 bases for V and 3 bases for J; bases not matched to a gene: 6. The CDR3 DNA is TGTGCCAGCAGTTATGGGGGAGGGGATACAGATACGCAGTATTTT. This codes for CASSYGGGDTDTQYF.

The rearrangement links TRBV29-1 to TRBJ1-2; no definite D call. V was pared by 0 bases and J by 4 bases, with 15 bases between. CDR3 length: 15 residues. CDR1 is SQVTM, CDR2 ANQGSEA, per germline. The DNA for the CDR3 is TGCAGCGTTGAAGAAACGCAGATCCGGGGCTATGGCTACACCTTC. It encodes CSVEETQIRGYGYTF.

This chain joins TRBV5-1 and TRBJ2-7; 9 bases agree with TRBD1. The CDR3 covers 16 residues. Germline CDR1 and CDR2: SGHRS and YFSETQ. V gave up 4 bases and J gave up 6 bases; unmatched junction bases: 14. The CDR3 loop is CASSVAGTGSGCEQYF. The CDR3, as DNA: TGCGCCAGCAGCGTGGCCGGGACAGGGAGTGGATGCGAGCAGTACTTC.

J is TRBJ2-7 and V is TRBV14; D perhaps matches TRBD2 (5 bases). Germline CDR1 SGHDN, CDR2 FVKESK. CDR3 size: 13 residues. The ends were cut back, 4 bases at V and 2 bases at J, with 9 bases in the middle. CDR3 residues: CASSRTGTYEQYF. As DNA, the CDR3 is TGTGCCAGCAGCCGAACGGGAACCTACGAGCAGTACTTC.

DNA of the CDR3: TGTGCCAGCAGCCTCCACGGACTAGCGGGAGAGGAGGAGACCCAGTACTTC. This sequence encodes CASSLHGLAGEEETQYF. The rearrangement uses TRBV5-4 and TRBJ2-5, with 13 bases matching TRBD2. CDR1 and CDR2 (germline): SGHNT, YYREEE (reference sequence). The ends lost 4 bases at V and 5 bases at J; junction bases unmatched: 11. The CDR3 length is 17 residues.

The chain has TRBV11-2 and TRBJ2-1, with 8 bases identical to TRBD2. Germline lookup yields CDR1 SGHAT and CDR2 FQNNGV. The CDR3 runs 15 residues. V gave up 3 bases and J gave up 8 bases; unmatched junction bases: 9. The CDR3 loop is CASSFWGLEVYEQFF. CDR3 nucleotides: TGTGCCAGCAGCTTCTGGGGACTAGAGGTCTATGAGCAGTTCTTC.

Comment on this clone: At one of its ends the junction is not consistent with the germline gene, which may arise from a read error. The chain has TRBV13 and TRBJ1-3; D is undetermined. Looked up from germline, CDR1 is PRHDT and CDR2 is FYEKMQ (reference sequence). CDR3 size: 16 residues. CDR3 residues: CASSLARKGSGNTTYF. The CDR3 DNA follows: TGTGCCAGCAGCTTAGCTCGAAAGGGATCCGGAAACACCACATATTTT.

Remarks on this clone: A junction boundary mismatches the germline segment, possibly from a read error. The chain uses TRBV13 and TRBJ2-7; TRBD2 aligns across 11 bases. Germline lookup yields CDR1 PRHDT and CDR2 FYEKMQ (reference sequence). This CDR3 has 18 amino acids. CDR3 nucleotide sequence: TGTGCCAGCAGCCTAGGGACTAGCGGAGACCCGAGCTCCTACGAGCAGTACTTC. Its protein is CASSLGTSGDPSSYEQYF.

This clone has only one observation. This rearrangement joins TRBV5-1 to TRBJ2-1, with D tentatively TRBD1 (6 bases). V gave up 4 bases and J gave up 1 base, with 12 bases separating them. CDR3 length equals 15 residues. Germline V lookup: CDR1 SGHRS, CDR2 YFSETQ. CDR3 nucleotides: TGCGCCAGCAGCCTGGACAGCCTGTCCTACAATGAGCAGTTCTTC. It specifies CASSLDSLSYNEQFF.

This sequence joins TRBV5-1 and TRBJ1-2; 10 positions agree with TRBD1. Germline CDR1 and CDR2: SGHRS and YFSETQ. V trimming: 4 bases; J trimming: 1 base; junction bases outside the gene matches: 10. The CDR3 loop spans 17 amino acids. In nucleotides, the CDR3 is TGCGCCAGCAGCCACCGACAGGGGGCAGGGGTTAACTATGGCTACACCTTC. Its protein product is CASSHRQGAGVNYGYTF.

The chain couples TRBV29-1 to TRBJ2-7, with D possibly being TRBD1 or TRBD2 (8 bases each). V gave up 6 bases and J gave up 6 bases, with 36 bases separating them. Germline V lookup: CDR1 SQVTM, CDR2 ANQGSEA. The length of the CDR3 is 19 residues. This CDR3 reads CSVPGTGDFSGTSSGEQYF. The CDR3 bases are TGCAGCGTGCCCGGGACAGGAGACTTTAGCGGGACCTCCTCCGGCGAGCAGTACTTC.

CDR3 sequence reads: CASSPPSGSNEQFF. CDR3 DNA: TGTGCCAGTAGTCCCCCTAGCGGGAGCAATGAGCAGTTCTTC. The chain is built from TRBV19 and TRBJ2-1, with 10 bases matching TRBD2. This CDR3 is built from 14 residues. V shed 5 bases and J 6 bases; nucleotides not matched to a gene: 4. CDR1 is LNHDA and CDR2 is SQIVND in the germline V gene (reference sequence).

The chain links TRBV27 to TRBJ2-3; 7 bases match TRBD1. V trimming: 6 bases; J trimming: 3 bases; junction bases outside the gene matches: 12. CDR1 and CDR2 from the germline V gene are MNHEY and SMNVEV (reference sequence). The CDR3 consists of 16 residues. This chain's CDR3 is CASSAARDRDTDTQYF. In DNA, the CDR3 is TGTGCCAGCAGCGCTGCCCGGGACAGAGATACAGATACGCAGTATTTT.

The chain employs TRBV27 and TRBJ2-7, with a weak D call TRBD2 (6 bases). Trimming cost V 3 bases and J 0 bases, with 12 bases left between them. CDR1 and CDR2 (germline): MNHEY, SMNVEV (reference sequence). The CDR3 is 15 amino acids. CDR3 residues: CASSFGGKSSYEQYF. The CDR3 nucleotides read TGTGCCAGCAGTTTTGGCGGGAAGAGCTCCTACGAGCAGTACTTC.

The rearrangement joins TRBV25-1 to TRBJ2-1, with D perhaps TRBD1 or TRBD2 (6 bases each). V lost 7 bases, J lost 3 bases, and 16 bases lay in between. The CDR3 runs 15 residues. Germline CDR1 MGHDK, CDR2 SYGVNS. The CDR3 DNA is TGTGCCAGCATCGGCTCCGGGGGCCTCTACAATGAGCAGTTCTTC. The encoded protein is CASIGSGGLYNEQFF.

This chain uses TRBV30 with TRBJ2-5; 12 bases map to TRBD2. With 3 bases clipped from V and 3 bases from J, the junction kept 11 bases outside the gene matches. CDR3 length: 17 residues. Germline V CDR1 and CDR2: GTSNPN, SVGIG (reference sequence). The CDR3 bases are TGTGCCTGGAGGCAAAGACTAGCGGGAGTGGAGGAAGAGACCCAGTACTTC. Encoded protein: CAWRQRLAGVEEETQYF.

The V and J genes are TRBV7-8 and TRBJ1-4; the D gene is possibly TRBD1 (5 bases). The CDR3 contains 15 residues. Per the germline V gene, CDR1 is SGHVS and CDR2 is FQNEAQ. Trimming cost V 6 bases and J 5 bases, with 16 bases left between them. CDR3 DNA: TGTGCCAGCAGTCATCAGGGAGAGGGAAATGAAAAACTGTTTTTT. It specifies CASSHQGEGNEKLFF.

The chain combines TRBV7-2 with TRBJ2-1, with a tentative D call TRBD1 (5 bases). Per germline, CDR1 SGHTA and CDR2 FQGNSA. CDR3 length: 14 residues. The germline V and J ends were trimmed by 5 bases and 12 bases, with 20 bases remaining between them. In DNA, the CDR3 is TGTGCCAGCAGCCCGTTGGAAAACAGGCCGGTGCAGTTCTTC. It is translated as CASSPLENRPVQFF.

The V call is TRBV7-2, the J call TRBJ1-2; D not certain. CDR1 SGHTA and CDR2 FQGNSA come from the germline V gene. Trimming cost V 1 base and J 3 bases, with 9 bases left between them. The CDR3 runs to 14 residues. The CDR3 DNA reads TGTGCCAGCAGCTTAGTAGCCGGAGACTATGGCTACACCTTC. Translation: CASSLVAGDYGYTF.

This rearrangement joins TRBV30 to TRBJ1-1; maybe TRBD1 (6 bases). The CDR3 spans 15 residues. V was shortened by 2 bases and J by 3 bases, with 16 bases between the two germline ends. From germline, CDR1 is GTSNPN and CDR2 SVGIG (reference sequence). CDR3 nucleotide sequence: TGTGCCTGGAGTAACCCCCCAGGGGCCGACACTGAAGCTTTCTTT. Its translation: CAWSNPPGADTEAFF.

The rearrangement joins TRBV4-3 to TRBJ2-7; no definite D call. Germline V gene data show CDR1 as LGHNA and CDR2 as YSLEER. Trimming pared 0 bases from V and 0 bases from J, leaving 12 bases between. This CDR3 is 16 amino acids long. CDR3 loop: CASSQDLHSTSYEQYF. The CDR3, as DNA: TGCGCCAGCAGCCAAGACCTTCATAGCACCTCCTACGAGCAGTACTTC.

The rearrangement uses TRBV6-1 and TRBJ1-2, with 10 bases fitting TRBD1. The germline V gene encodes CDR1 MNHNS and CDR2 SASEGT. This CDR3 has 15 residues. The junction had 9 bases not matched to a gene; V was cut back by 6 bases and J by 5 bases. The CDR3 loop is CASRSTGGARYGYTF. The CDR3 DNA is TGTGCCAGCAGATCGACAGGGGGCGCGCGGTATGGCTACACCTTC.

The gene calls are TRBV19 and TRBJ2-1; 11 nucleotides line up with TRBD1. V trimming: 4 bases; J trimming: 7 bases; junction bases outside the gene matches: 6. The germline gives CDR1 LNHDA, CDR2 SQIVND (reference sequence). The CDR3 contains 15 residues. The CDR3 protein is CASSNKDRGRNEQFF. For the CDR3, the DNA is TGTGCCAGTAGTAATAAGGACAGGGGGCGAAATGAGCAGTTCTTC.

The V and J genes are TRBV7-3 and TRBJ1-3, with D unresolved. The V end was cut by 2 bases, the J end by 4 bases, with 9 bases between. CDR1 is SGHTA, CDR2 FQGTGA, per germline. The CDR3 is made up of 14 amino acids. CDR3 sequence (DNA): TGTGCCAGCAGCTTAGGAACACCGGGAAACACCATATATTTT. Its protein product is CASSLGTPGNTIYF.